This T cell receptor beta chain was identified during a study of post-analysis software for immune sequencing data. Overall study: Disease trajectories encompassed relapsing-remitting, secondary progressive and progressive-relapsing multiple sclerosis.

Sequencing libraries made from TCR beta cDNA carried unique molecular identifiers. A single record per CDR3 protein comes from TCRdb applying MiXCR to the PCR reads. This sample has some 700,000 distinct CDR3 sequences; around 64% occur once, and the top ten carry about 11%. Regarding the study as a whole: Comparison with controls showed significantly lower normalized Chao1 diversity in multiple sclerosis patients. Patients had higher frequencies than controls of roughly five TRBV segments, including TRBV5-6, TRBV5-1 and TRBV20-1. Strong same-batch co-clustering of samples appeared with F measure clustering.

The CDR3 has 13 amino acids. V lost 4 bases to trimming and J lost 2 bases, with 11 bases between them. Germline V gene lookup returns CDR1 SQVTM and CDR2 ANQGSEA. As regards this clonotype: Its antigen is unidentified.

This receptor was taken from a girl aged 2-10 years with multiple sclerosis. The specimen was blood. The rearrangement joins TRBV29-1 to TRBJ2-5, with D possibly matching TRBD1 (5 bases). CDR3 region: CSVVTGLQETQYF. Here the CDR3 DNA reads TGCAGCGTTGTAACAGGATTACAAGAGACCCAGTACTTC.